This TCR beta chain was retrieved from a study of cytomegalovirus exposure and HLA in healthy donors (dated by TCRdb to 2016 to 2017). Context from the whole study: An earlier analysis of a few hundred of the donors reported 276 Gb of sequence data and 117 million unique TCR beta sequences obtained from about 180 million T cells. An early release covering roughly 600 HLA-typed donors comprised about 300 gigabases of sequencing data and 85 million or so unique TCR sequences. Of the roughly 400 genotyped donors, about 80% fell in the genetic ancestry cluster associated with self-reported Caucasian donors. The study was designed to test whether signatures of past pathogen exposure could be identified by cataloging public T cell receptors. The study used immunosequencing to profile the T cell repertoires of around 600 subjects and linked those repertoires to cytomegalovirus serostatus. In addition to the first cohort of hundreds of subjects, a separate validation cohort of some 120 different subjects was used. To predict cytomegalovirus infection status, the study combined high-throughput TCR immunosequencing, statistical association of individual TCRs with disease status, and machine learning. In a later analysis, previously published TCR beta repertoires from 550 to 750 donors were re-analyzed and high-resolution HLA genotyping was added so that TCR occurrence patterns could be studied. Rather than using new phenotypic data, the later analysis identified candidate immune exposures from TCR beta sequences and from how often those sequences occurred across donors. To decide whether each TCR beta V gene segment behaved as functional or pseudogenic, an earlier analysis of approximately 590 of the donors relied on high-throughput TCR beta sequencing. Donor age, sex, ethnicity and CMV serostatus were collected together with the repertoire data. A later genetic analysis took genome-wide SNP genotypes for about 55% of the 666 donors and used that subset as a discovery cohort. Every repertoire in the discovery cohort had been generated on one and the same sequencing platform. HLA typing included class I and class II loci at four-digit resolution. The number of typed donors differed by locus: about 620-640 for A, B, C, DRB1 and DQB1; approximately 520 for DQA1; 606 for DPA1; and around 490 for DPB1. Several DR-DQ haplotypes were handled as single units for association and clustering because linkage in the cohort was strong. Across some 400 genotyped donors of the cohort, an average of 235,054 unique TCR beta nucleotide sequences per donor were sequenced, and roughly a sixth of those sequences were non-productive. What the authors observed across the whole study: V-gene and J-gene trimming of TCR beta chains was associated with a missense DCLRE1C variant in a later genetic analysis, and the association was replicated in an independent cohort. While some public TCRs were present in many individuals, most TCR sequences turned up only very rarely across donors. The cohort was sequenced for TCR beta chains only, and without alpha or paired-chain data the features that could be detected were limited. The authors suggested that the approach could potentially be extended to other disease states and immunological phenotypes. A later genetic analysis reported fewer N-insertions in productive TCRs among donors in an Asian-associated ancestry cluster than the approximately 700-donor mean. In a later analysis, several top co-occurrence clusters were reported to appear linked to parvovirus B19, influenza, CMV and Epstein-Barr virus. The presence/absence analyses assumed that sequencing depth was roughly uniform across donors, and that assumption may not be true. Some IMGT-functional V segments, including TRBV6-2 and TRBV6-3, could not be told apart with the 87-base-pair reads, so those segments were excluded. In a later analysis, most CMV-associated TCR beta chains were found to appear HLA-restricted, with HLA associations seemingly driven largely by CMV exposure. Correlated functional status among segregating V segments might be attributable to linkage disequilibrium, but an unknown experimental factor could not be ruled out. A cluster of highly shared sequence variants was judged likely to be a technical artifact of the sequencing pipeline. A later analysis found that TCR association rates varied across HLA loci, with DRB1 alleles showing the most associated TCRs and HLA-C alleles the fewest. A few of the identified cytomegalovirus-associated TCR beta chains were confirmed in vitro to be specific for cytomegalovirus antigens. The study gave a list of about 170 TCR beta chains associated with cytomegalovirus. A further reported finding was that TCR beta sequences accurately predicted the HLA-A and HLA-B alleles for most subjects in the first cohort. Cytomegalovirus status was reported to be diagnosed by the classifier with high specificity and sensitivity in both the original and validation cohorts. In a later analysis, HLA-associated TCR beta chains were found to be more clonally expanded and to have lower generation probabilities than equally common non-associated chains. When HLA alleles, especially DR and DQ, strongly co-occurred, TCR associations were difficult to assign to individual alleles. Specific HLA alleles were associated with around 18,000 TCR beta sequences at a false discovery rate of 0.05 in a later analysis. In an earlier analysis of more than 500 of the donors, most TCR beta V segments appeared in productive rearrangements about 90% or about 30% of the time, broadly matching IMGT annotations. The earlier analysis of 450 to 700 of the donors excluded 15 to 20 rarely observed V segments, including chromosome 9 orphons, because counts were too low. The only immune exposure information available for the cohort was CMV serostatus. Because some donors lacked HLA typing at each locus, the association tests relied only on the typed subset.

The CDR3 spans 18 residues, from the cysteine through the phenylalanine. CDR3 DNA is the only sequence kept; it has 54 bases, read in frame from the first base. Clipping removes 4 bases from V and 6 bases from J, with 19 as the unmatched junction base count. The germline V gene supplies CDR1 SGHAT and CDR2 FQNNGV. The cohort consisted of 666 healthy bone marrow donors. At the time of sampling, all cohort members were nominally healthy, though unrecorded immune exposures were likely present. The donor was CMV seropositive and belonged to the group of around 300 seropositive cohort members. Every donor gave a peripheral blood sample, and the peripheral blood mononuclear cells from that sample were used for TCR beta sequencing. The Qiagen DNeasy Blood Extraction Kit was used to extract genomic DNA from the blood cell samples. The sample holds a few counts of this clone. Which antigen it targets is not known. Within one base of it there is no much larger clone, and no base qualities were kept.

Libraries were constructed by the immunoSEQ multiplex PCR assay. For the multiplex PCR, a mixture combining 60 forward primers for TCR Vbeta segments and 13 reverse primers for TCR Jbeta segments was used. Amplification of the CDR3 region of rearranged TCR beta genes was performed with a multiplex PCR assay on genomic DNA. Amplified TCR beta libraries were sequenced as 87-base-pair reads on the Illumina HiSeq System. Per the authors' processing: Across the 670 or so repertoires, a later analysis counted 80 million or so unique TCR beta chains, 9.5 million to 12 million of which were shared by at least two donors. Raw reads were error-corrected and collapsed into unique sequences by a nearest-neighbor algorithm in which closely related sequences were merged to remove PCR and sequencing errors. CDR3 sequences were aligned to IMGT reference sequences to assign V, D and J gene segments. For a sequence to be retained, a match of at least six nucleotides was required to both a V gene segment and a J gene segment. Rearrangements were classified as productive when the CDR3 lacked stop codons and remained in frame with V and J, and all other rearrangements were classified as non-productive. CDR3 was defined according to IMGT convention as the region running from the second conserved V-encoded cysteine to the conserved J-encoded phenylalanine. In an earlier analysis of around 540 of the donors, sequences lacking an unambiguous match to a single V gene segment were excluded. In an earlier analysis of a few hundred of the donors, a V segment was called functional when productive rearrangements were above 56.7%, and segregating when the standard deviation between donors exceeded 5%. A statistical classification framework was developed to diagnose cytomegalovirus status using the catalog of TCR beta chain sequences. V and J gene assignment, in a later analysis, came from comparing TCR nucleotide sequences with IMGT/GENE-DB human TR gene sequences. Using the TCRdist pipeline, a later analysis assigned CDR3 sequences along with most-parsimonious VDJ recombination scenarios. In a later analysis, every TCR beta chain was defined by the combination of its CDR3 amino acid sequence and its V-gene family, and reads without a unique V-gene family were dropped. As a way to deal with suspected cross-contamination and a sequencing artifact, a later analysis dropped 640 or so nucleotide sequences that were highly shared and had low generation probability. In a later analysis, a clonal expansion index was calculated for each public chain from normalized within-repertoire ranks of inferred template counts. In a later analysis, generation probabilities were computed with a VDJ recombination model fitted to out-of-frame rearrangements, and the resulting probabilities were checked against IGoR. In a later analysis, hypergeometric tests were used to score TCR-TCR, TCR-HLA and TCR-CMV co-occurrence, with a repertoire-size bias correction applied to TCR pairs. A later analysis estimated false discovery rates by permuting HLA or CMV assignments 20 times. In a later analysis, co-occurring TCRs were grouped with DBSCAN, and TCRdist sequence similarity was added when clustering was performed within HLA-allele-positive subsets. Repertoires with fewer than 30,000 or more than 120,000 public chains, plus five repertoires with anomalous nucleotide sharing, were excluded from co-occurrence clustering. The table comes from immuneACCESS by way of TCRdb, which keeps in-frame sequences with V and J called. Part of the clones is missing from these tables; in studies checked, under half for an unresolved V gene and the rest for unknown reasons. The V and J calls and clone size are taken from that table; D and trimming were inferred from the DNA. The sample table shows 200,000 to 250,000 clones, and 82% are seen once. 4.5% to 6% of the sample is in the top ten clones.

The sequence joins TRBV11-2 to TRBJ2-7; 9 bases in between match TRBD1. Sample: PBMCs. The receptor's source is a woman in her thirties or forties in good health and CMV-seropositive. The CDR3 corresponds to CASSWGRWEQGALLEQYF. The DNA sequence follows: TGTGCCAGCAGCTGGGGGCGATGGGAACAGGGGGCTTTACTCGAGCAGTACTTC.